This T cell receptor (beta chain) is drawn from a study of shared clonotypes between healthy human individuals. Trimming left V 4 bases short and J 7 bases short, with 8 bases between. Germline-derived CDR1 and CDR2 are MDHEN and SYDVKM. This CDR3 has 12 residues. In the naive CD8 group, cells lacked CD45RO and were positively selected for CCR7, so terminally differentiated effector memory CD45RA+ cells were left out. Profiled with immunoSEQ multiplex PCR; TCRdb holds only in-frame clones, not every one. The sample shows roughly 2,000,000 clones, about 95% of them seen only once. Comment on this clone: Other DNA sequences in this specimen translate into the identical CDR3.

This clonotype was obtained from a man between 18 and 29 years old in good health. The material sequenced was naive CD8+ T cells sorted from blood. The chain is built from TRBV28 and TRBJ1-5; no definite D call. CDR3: CASSSGSQPQHF. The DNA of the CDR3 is TGTGCCAGCAGTTCCGGTTCCCAGCCCCAGCATTTT.